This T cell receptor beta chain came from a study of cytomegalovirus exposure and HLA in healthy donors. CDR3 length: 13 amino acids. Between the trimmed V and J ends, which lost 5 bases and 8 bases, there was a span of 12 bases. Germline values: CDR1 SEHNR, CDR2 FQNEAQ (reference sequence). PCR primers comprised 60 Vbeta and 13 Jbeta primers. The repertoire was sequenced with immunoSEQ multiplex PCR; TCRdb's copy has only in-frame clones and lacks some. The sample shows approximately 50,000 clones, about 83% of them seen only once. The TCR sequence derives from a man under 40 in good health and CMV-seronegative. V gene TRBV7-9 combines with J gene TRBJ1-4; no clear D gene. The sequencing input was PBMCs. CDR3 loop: CASSPIPGEKLFF. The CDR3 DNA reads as TGTGCCAGCAGCCCAATTCCGGGAGAAAAACTGTTTTTT.